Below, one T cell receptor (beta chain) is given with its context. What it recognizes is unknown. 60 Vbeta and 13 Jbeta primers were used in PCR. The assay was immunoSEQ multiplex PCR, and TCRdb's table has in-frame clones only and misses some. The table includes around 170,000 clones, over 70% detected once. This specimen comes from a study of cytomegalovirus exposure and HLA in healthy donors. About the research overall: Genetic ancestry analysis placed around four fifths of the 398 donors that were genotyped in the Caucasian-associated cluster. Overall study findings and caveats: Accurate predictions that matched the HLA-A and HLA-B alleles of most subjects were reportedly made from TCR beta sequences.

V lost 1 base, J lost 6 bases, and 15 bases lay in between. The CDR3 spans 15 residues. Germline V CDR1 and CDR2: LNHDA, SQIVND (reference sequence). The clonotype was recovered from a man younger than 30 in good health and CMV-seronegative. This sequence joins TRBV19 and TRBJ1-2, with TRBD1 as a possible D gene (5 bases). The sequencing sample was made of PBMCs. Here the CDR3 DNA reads TGTGCCAGTAGTATAGGATGGGGGGGACGTAATGGCTACACCTTC. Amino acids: CASSIGWGGRNGYTF. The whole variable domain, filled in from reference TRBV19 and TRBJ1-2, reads DGGITQSPKYLFRKEGQNVTLSCEQNLNHDAMYWYRQDPGQGLRLIYYSQIVNDFQKGDIAEGYSVSREKKESFPLTVTSAQKNPTAFYLCASSIGWGGRNGYTFGSGTRLTVV.